Listed below are T cell receptor beta chains from one sample, sequenced in a study of blood T cell repertoires in COVID-19. The method was immunoSEQ multiplex PCR; TCRdb's version includes in-frame clones alone and lacks a portion of them. Here the sample spans approximately 45,000 clones, about nine tenths being singletons. Sequenced sample: peripheral blood. These receptors came from a human donor in a cohort sampled during active COVID-19. Each CDR3 is given with its conserved first and last residue. Each record gives: clone size, V gene, J gene, D gene, CDR3 protein, CDR3 DNA. D genes are given only for firm matches. The listing skips clone size in some rows; elsewhere it reads once, few, many or a size class.

size: .
V: TRBV25-1
J: TRBJ1-2
D: .
CDR3: CASSELTAFGSGYTF
DNA: TGTGCCAGCAGTGAACTGACGGCCTTCGGGAGTGGCTACACCTTC

size: once
V: TRBV19
J: TRBJ1-1
D: .
CDR3: CASSIGPDRNTEAFF
DNA: TGTGCCAGTAGTATAGGTCCCGACAGAAACACTGAAGCTTTCTTT

size: .
V: TRBV9
J: TRBJ1-4
D: .
CDR3: CASSVGEGQEKLFF
DNA: TGTGCCAGCAGCGTAGGCGAGGGCCAGGAAAAACTGTTTTTT

size: .
V: TRBV7-7
J: TRBJ2-2
D: TRBD1
CDR3: CASSSSTGVTGELFF
DNA: TGTGCCAGCAGCTCTTCCACAGGGGTCACCGGGGAGCTGTTTTTT

size: .
V: TRBV5-6
J: TRBJ2-7
D: .
CDR3: CASSVRGSYEQYF
DNA: TGTGCCAGCAGCGTCAGGGGCTCCTACGAGCAGTACTTC

size: .
V: TRBV10-3
J: TRBJ2-7
D: TRBD2
CDR3: CAISETSGSLNEQYF
DNA: TGTGCCATCAGTGAGACTAGCGGGAGTCTTAACGAGCAGTACTTC

size: .
V: TRBV6-5
J: TRBJ2-3
D: TRBD2
CDR3: CASGSGRTIDTQYF
DNA: TGTGCCAGCGGTAGCGGGAGAACGATAGATACGCAGTATTTT

size: .
V: TRBV10-1
J: TRBJ2-7
D: TRBD2
CDR3: CASRETSGTSYEQYF
DNA: TGCGCCAGCAGGGAGACTAGCGGAACATCCTACGAGCAGTACTTC

size: .
V: TRBV15
J: TRBJ2-3
D: .
CDR3: CATSRPRDTQYF
DNA: TGTGCCACCAGCAGACCTAGGGATACGCAGTATTTT

size: .
V: TRBV5-6
J: TRBJ2-2
D: TRBD2
CDR3: CASSLGQMGLAGPGELFF
DNA: TGTGCCAGCAGCTTGGGACAGATGGGACTAGCGGGCCCCGGGGAGCTGTTTTTT

size: .
V: TRBV29-1
J: TRBJ1-5
D: .
CDR3: CSVALGVNQPQHF
DNA: TGCAGCGTTGCTTTAGGGGTCAATCAGCCCCAGCATTTT

size: .
V: TRBV11-2
J: TRBJ2-3
D: .
CDR3: CASSPPSATDTQYF
DNA: TGTGCCAGCAGCCCCCCTAGCGCCACAGATACGCAGTATTTT

size: .
V: TRBV5-6
J: TRBJ2-3
D: TRBD1
CDR3: CASSGQGVGYTQYF
DNA: TGTGCCAGCAGCGGACAGGGAGTAGGCTATACGCAGTATTTT

size: .
V: TRBV4-3
J: TRBJ2-1
D: .
CDR3: CASSQYTSSYNEQFF
DNA: TGCGCCAGCAGCCAATATACTAGCTCCTACAATGAGCAGTTCTTC

size: .
V: TRBV7-2
J: TRBJ2-1
D: TRBD2
CDR3: CASSPRTSGYNEQFF
DNA: TGTGCCAGCAGCCCCAGGACTAGCGGTTACAATGAGCAGTTCTTC

size: .
V: TRBV25-1
J: TRBJ2-3
D: TRBD2
CDR3: CASSRLAASTDTQYF
DNA: TGTGCCAGCAGCCGACTAGCGGCAAGCACAGATACGCAGTATTTT

size: .
V: TRBV15
J: TRBJ2-5
D: TRBD2
CDR3: CATSRGSGRAFVETQYF
DNA: TGTGCCACCAGCAGAGGCAGCGGGAGGGCCTTCGTAGAGACCCAGTACTTC

size: .
V: TRBV6-1
J: TRBJ2-7
D: .
CDR3: CASSDVGGGQYF
DNA: TGTGCCAGCAGTGATGTCGGGGGAGGGCAGTACTTC

size: .
V: TRBV7-2
J: TRBJ2-3
D: .
CDR3: CASSLAGQRTDTQYF
DNA: TGTGCCAGCAGCTTAGCGGGCCAGCGCACAGATACGCAGTATTTT

size: .
V: TRBV5-8
J: TRBJ2-1
D: TRBD1
CDR3: CASRSTGVRSYNEQFF
DNA: TGTGCCAGCAGGTCAACAGGGGTTCGGTCCTACAATGAGCAGTTCTTC

size: .
V: TRBV6-2/TRBV6-3
J: TRBJ1-2
D: .
CDR3: CASSLELSNYGYTF
DNA: TGTGCCAGCAGCCTCGAGCTTAGTAACTATGGCTACACCTTC